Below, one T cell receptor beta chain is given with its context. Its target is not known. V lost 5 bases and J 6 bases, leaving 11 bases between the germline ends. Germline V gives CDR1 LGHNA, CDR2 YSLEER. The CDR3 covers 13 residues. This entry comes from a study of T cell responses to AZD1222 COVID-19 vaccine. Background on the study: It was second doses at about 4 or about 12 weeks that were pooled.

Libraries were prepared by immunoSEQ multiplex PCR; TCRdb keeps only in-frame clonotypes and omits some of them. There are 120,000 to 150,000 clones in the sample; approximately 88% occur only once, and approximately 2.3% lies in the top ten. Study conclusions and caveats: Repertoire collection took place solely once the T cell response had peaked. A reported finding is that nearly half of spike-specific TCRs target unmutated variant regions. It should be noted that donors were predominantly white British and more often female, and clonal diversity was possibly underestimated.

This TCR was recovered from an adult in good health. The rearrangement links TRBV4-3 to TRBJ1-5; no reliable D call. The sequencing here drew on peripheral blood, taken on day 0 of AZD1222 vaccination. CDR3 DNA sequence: TGCGCCAGCAGCTTTACGGAGGGTCAGCCCCAGCATTTT. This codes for CASSFTEGQPQHF.